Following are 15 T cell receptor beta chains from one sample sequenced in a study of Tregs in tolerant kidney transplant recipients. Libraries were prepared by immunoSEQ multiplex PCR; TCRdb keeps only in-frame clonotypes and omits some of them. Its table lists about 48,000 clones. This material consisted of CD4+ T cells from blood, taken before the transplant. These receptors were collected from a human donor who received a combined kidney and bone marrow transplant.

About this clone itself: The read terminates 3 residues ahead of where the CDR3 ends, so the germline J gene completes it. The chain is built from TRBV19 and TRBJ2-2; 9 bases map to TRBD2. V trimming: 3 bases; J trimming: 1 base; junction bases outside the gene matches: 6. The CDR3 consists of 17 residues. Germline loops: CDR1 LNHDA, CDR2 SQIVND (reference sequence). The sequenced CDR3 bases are TGTGCCAGTAGTATCCGGACTAGCGCTGGGAACACCGGGGAG. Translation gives CASSIRTSAGNTGE. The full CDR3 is CASSIRTSAGNTGELFF.

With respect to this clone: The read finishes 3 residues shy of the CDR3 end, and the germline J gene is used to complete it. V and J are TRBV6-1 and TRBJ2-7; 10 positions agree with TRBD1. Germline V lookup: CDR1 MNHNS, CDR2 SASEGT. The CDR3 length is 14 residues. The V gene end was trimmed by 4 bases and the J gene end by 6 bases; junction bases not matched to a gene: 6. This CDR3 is CASSGRDRGVEQYF. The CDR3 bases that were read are TGTGCCAGCAGTGGGCGGGACAGGGGCGTCGAG.

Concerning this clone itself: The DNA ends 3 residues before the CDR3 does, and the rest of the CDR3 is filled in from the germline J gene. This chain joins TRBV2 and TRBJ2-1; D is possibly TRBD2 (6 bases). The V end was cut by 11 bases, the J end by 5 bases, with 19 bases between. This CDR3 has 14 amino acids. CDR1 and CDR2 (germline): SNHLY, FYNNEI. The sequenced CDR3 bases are TGTGCCGGAAAGTCTAGCGCCGGGAACAATGAG. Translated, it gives CAGKSSAGNNE. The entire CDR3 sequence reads CAGKSSAGNNEQFF.

The CDR3 spells CASSSSPGNTIYF. Partial CDR3 DNA: TGTGCCAGCAGTTCCAGTCCTGGAAACACC. This chain connects TRBV11-2 to TRBJ1-3; D is unclear. The CDR3 goes on 3 residues after the read ends, and that part is filled in from the germline J gene. This CDR3 has 13 amino acids. With 6 bases removed from V and 2 bases from J, the gap between germline ends came to 8 bases. CDR1 SGHAT and CDR2 FQNNGV come from the germline V gene.

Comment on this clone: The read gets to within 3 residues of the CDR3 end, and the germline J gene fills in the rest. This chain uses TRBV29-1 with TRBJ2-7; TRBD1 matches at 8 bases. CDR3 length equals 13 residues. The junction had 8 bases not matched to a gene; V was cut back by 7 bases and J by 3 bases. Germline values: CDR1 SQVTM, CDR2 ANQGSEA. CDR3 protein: CSAATGGLYEQYF. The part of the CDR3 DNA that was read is TGCAGCGCCGCTACAGGGGGGCTCTACGAG.

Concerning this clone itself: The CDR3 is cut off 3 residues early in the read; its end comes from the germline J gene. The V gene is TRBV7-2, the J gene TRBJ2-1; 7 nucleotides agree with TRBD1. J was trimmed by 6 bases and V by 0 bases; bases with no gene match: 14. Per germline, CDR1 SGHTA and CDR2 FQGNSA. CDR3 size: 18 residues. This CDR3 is CASSLALGRTGDSNEQFF. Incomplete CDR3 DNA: TGTGCCAGCAGCTTAGCACTCGGCAGGACAGGAGACTCCAATGAG. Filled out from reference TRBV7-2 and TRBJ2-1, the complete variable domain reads GAGVSQSPSNKVTEKGKDVELRCDPISGHTALYWYRQSLGQGLEFLIYFQGNSAPDKSGLPSDRFSAERTGGSVSTLTIQRTQQEDSAVYLCASSLALGRTGDSNEQFFGPGTRLTVL.

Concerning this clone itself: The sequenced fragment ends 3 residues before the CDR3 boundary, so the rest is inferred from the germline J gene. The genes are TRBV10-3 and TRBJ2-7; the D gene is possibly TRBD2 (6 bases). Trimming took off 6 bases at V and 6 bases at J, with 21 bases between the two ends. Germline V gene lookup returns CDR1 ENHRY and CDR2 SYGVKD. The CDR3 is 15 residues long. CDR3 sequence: CAIRKTGTPASEQYF. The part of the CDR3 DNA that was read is TGTGCCATCAGGAAAACCGGGACTCCGGCCTCCGAG.

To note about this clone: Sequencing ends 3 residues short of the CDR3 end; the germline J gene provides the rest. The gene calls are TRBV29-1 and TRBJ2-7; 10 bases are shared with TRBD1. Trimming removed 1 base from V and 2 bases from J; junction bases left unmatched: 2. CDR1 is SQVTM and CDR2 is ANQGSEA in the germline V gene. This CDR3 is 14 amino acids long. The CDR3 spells CSVEGGQGAYEQYF. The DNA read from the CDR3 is TGCAGCGTTGAAGGTGGACAGGGGGCCTACGAG.

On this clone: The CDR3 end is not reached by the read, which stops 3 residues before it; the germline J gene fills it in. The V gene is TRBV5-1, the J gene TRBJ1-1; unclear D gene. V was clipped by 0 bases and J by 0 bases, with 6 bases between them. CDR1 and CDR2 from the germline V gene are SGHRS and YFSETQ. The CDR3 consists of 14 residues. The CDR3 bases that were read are TGCGCCAGCAGCTTGGAGGGCATGAACACTGAA. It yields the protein CASSLEGMNTE. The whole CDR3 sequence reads CASSLEGMNTEAFF.

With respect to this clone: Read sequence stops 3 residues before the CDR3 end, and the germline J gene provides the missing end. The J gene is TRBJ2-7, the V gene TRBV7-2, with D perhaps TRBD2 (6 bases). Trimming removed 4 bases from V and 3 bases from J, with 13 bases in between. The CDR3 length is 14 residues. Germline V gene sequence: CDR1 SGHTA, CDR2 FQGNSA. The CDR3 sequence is CASSSGTRGYEQYF. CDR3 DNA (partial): TGTGCCAGCAGCTCTGGGACTCGGGGCTACGAG.

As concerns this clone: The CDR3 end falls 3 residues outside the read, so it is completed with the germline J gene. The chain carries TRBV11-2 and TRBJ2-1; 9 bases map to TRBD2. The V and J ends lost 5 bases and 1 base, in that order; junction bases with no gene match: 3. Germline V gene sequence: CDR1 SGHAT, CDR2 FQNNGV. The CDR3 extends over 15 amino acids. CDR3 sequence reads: CASSVSGGSYNEQFF. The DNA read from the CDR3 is TGTGCCAGCAGCGTTAGCGGGGGTTCCTACAATGAG.

The CDR3 DNA, read in part, is TGTGCCAGCAGCTTATCACACTCTGGAAACACC. Translating it yields CASSLSHSGNT. The whole CDR3 protein reads CASSLSHSGNTIYF. The V call is TRBV7-6, the J call TRBJ1-3; D is unclear. The CDR3 end lies 3 residues beyond the end of the read and is filled in from the germline J gene. Deletions cut 2 bases from V and 0 bases from J, with 5 bases between. The CDR3 loop spans 14 amino acids. The germline CDR1 and CDR2 sequences are SGHVS and FNYEAQ.

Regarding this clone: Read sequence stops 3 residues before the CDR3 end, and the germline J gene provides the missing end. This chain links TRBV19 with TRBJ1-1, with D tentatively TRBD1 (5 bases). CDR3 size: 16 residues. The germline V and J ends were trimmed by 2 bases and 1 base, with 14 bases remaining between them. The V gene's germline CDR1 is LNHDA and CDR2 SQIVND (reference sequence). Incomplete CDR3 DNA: TGTGCCAGTAGTATAATGCGGGGACTAGAGAACACTGAA. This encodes CASSIMRGLENTE. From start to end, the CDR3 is CASSIMRGLENTEAFF.

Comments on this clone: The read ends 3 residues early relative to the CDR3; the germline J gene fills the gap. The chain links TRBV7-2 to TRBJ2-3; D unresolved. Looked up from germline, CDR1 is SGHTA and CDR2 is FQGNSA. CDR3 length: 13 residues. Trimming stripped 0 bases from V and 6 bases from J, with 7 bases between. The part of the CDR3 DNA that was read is TGTGCCAGCAGCTTAGCTGGGCCGGATACG. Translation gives CASSLAGPDT. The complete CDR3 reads CASSLAGPDTQYF.

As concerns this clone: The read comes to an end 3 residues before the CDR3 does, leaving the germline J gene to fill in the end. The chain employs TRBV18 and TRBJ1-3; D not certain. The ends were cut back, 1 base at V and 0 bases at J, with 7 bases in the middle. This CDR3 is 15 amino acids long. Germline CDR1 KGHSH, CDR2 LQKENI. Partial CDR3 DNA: TGTGCCAGCTCACCACTGGCAGGCTCTGGAAACACC. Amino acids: CASSPLAGSGNT. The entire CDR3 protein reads CASSPLAGSGNTIYF.